A selection of T cell receptor beta chains follows, all from one sample in a study of molecular identifiers for immune sequencing clone quantification. TCRdb recomputed calls from the PCR reads with MiXCR, one row per CDR3 protein. This table holds more than 550,000 distinct CDR3 sequences, around 25% found once. Material: naive CD8+ T cells from blood, with Jurkat cell RNA spiked in. These receptor sequences come from a human donor in good health. Some libraries in this study had Jurkat cell RNA spiked in. Each CDR3 is given with its conserved first and last residue. A D gene is named only where the DNA matches it firmly. Not all rows give a size; the values are once, few, many and, for expanded clones, a class.

size | D | J | V | DNA | CDR3
. | TRBD1 | TRBJ2-7 | TRBV6-5 | TGTGACAGCAGGGCCGGGACAGGGGGCTACGAGCAGTACTTC | CDSRAGTGGYEQYF
. | TRBD1 | TRBJ2-3 | TRBV9 | TGTGCCAGCAGCGTAGAAGGACAGGGTATGGATACGCAGTATTTT | CASSVEGQGMDTQYF
. | TRBD2 | TRBJ2-3 | TRBV2 | TGTGCCAGCAGTCTTCCGAGCGGGGGGGGAAGCACAGATACGCAGTATTTT | CASSLPSGGGSTDTQYF
few | . | TRBJ2-7 | TRBV20-1 | TGCAGTGCTAGAGATGTCACAAAAACCTACGAGCAGTACTTC | CSARDVTKTYEQYF
many | . | TRBJ2-7 | TRBV11-2 | TGTGCCAGCAGCTTAGAGTATCCCGGGTTCATGTACGAGCAGTACTTC | CASSLEYPGFMYEQYF
. | TRBD2 | TRBJ2-7 | TRBV12-3/TRBV12-4 | TGTGCCAGCAGTGCAACTAGCGGGATCTACGAGCAGCACTTC | CASSATSGIYEQHF
many | . | TRBJ2-4 | TRBV5-5 | TGTGCCAGCAGCTTGAATTCGGTTTCAGAGGTCAAAAACATTCAGTACTTC | CASSLNSVSEVKNIQYF
many | TRBD1 | TRBJ2-1 | TRBV4-1 | TGCGCCAGCAGCCAGATGGACAGGGACAATGAGCAGTTCTTC | CASSQMDRDNEQFF
many | . | TRBJ1-1 | TRBV30 | TGTGCCTGGAGTGTACAGGGGAACACTGAAGCTTTCTTT | CAWSVQGNTEAFF
few | TRBD2 | TRBJ2-1 | TRBV20-1 | TGCAGTGCCACCATGGCGGGGGATGAGCAGTTCTTC | CSATMAGDEQFF
many | . | TRBJ2-7 | TRBV28 | TGTGCCAGCAGTTTACACAGCTCCTACTACGAGCAGTACTTC | CASSLHSSYYEQYF
many | . | TRBJ2-5 | TRBV29-1 | TGCAGCGTTGTCCCTTTGGATAGGCGTATGGCGGCCCAGTACTTC | CSVVPLDRRMAAQYF
many | TRBD2 | TRBJ2-7 | TRBV4-3 | TGCGCCAGCAGCCAAGATTACTGGGGACTAGCTGTCGAGCAGTACTTC | CASSQDYWGLAVEQYF
. | TRBD2 | TRBJ2-3 | TRBV9 | TGTGCCAGCAGCGGACTAGCGGGGGGGCCATCAGATACGCAGTATTTT | CASSGLAGGPSDTQYF
. | . | TRBJ2-7 | TRBV20-1 | TGCAGTGCTAGAGATCAGGGTCGAAGCGGGTCGAGCTCCTACGTGCAGTACTTC | CSARDQGRSGSSSYVQYF
many | . | TRBJ2-3 | TRBV27 | TGTGCCAGCAGCCTTACCCCTCAGCAGGGGCAGTATTTT | CASSLTPQQGQYF
. | . | TRBJ2-7 | TRBV29-1 | TGCAGCGTTGAAGACAGCCGTACGAGCTCCTACGAGCAGTACTTC | CSVEDSRTSSYEQYF
many | . | TRBJ2-1 | TRBV11-2 | TGTGCCAGCAGCATCTCTAGTGAGCAGTTCTTC | CASSISSEQFF
many | . | TRBJ2-3 | TRBV7-8 | TGTGCCAGCAGCTTAGCGTTTTCCAGGCCTTCCGCCCCCGCCACAGATACGCAGTATTTT | CASSLAFSRPSAPATDTQYF
. | . | TRBJ2-3 | TRBV21-1 | TGTGCCAGCAGCAAAGGTGGGCGGGAGGGGACAGATACGCAGTATTTT | CASSKGGREGTDTQYF
many | . | TRBJ2-3 | TRBV7-9 | TGTGCCAGCAGCTTAGCTTGGGGGGACGCAGATACGCAGTATTTT | CASSLAWGDADTQYF
. | . | TRBJ1-1 | TRBV7-8 | TGTGCCAGCAGCTCCCCAAACACGATTGATAACACTGAAGCTTTCTTT | CASSSPNTIDNTEAFF